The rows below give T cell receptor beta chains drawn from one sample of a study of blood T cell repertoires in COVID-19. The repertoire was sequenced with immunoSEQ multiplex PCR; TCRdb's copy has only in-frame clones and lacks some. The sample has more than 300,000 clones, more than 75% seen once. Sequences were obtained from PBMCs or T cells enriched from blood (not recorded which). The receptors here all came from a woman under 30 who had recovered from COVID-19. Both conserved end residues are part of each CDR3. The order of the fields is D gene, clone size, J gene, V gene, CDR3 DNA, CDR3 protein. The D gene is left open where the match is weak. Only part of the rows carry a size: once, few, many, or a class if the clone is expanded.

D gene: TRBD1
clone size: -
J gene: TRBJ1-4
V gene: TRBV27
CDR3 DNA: TGTGCCAGCAGCCTCAGGGGGGTTCGGGAAAAACTGTTTTTT
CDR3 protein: CASSLRGVREKLFF

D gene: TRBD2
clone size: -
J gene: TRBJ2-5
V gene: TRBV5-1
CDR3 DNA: TGCGCCAGCAGCTTTGGGCCAGCGGGGAAACAAGAGACCCAGTACTTC
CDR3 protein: CASSFGPAGKQETQYF

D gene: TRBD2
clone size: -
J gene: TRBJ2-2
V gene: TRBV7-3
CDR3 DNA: TGTGCCAGCAGCCCACACGGGAGGGGGGACACCGGGGAGCTGTTTTTT
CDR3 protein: CASSPHGRGDTGELFF

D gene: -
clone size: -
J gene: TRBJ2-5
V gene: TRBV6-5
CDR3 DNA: TGTGCCAGCAGTTACAGGGAGAGGGAGACCCAGTACTTC
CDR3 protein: CASSYRERETQYF

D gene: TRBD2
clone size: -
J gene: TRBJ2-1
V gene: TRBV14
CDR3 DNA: TGTGCCAGCAGCCAAGGCTTACTAGCGGGAGGTGGAAATGAGCAGTTCTTC
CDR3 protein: CASSQGLLAGGGNEQFF

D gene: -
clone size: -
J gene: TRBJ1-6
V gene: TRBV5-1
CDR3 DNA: TGCGCCAGCAGCCTTGCGGACTCTAATAATTCACCCCTCCACTTT
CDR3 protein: CASSLADSNNSPLHF

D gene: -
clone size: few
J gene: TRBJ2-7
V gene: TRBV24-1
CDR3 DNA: TGTGCCACCAGTGATCCCCCGAGCCACGAGCAGTACTTC
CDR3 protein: CATSDPPSHEQYF

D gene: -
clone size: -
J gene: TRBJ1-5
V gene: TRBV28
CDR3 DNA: TGTGCCAGCAGTTTGGCGGGGAATCAGCCCCAGCATTTT
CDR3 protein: CASSLAGNQPQHF

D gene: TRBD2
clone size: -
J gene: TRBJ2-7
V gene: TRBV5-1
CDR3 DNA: TGCGCCAGCAGCGAGTATGGGACTAGCGGGACCCACGAGCAGTACTTC
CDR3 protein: CASSEYGTSGTHEQYF

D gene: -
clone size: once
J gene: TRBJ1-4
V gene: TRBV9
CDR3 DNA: TGTGCCAGCAGCGTCTCCCGGGGTATGGAAGAAAAACTGTTTTTT
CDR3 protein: CASSVSRGMEEKLFF

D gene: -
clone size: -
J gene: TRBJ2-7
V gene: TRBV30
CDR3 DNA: TGTGCCTGGAGTCCCGGGTCCTCCGAGCAGTACTTC
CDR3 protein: CAWSPGSSEQYF

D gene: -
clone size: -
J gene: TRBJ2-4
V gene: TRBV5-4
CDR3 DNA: TGTGCCAGCAGCTATCCAGGGGGGCTAGCCAAAAACATTCAGTACTTC
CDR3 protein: CASSYPGGLAKNIQYF

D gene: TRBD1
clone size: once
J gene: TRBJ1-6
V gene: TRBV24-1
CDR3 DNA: TGTGCCACCAGTGATACCAGGGGGCGCTCCTATAATTCACCCCTCCACTTT
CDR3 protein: CATSDTRGRSYNSPLHF

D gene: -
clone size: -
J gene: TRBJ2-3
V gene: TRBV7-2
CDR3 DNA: TGTGCCAGCAGCTTTACAGGGCTGAGAGATACGCAGTATTTT
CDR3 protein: CASSFTGLRDTQYF

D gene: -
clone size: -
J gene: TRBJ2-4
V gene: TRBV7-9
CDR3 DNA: TGTGCCAGCAGCTTAGCCCAGGGGGCCAAAAACATTCAGTACTTC
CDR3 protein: CASSLAQGAKNIQYF

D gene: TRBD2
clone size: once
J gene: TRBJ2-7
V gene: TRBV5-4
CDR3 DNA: TGTGCCAGCAGCTACGGACTAGCGGGGTACTACGAGCAGTACTTC
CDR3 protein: CASSYGLAGYYEQYF

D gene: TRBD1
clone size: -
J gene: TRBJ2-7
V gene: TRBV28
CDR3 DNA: TGTGCCAGCAGTTTAGGGGACAGGGGCTCCTACGAGCAGTACTTC
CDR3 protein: CASSLGDRGSYEQYF

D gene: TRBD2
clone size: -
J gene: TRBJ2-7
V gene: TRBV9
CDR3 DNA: TGTGCCAGCAGCGTAGCGGGGGGGCCGTACGAGCAGTACTTC
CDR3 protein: CASSVAGGPYEQYF

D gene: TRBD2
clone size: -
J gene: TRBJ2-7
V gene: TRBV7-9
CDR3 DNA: TGTGCCAGCAGCTTGGGCCCGGGGGGGCCGCGGGGGGTCTCCTACGAGCAGTACTTC
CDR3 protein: CASSLGPGGPRGVSYEQYF

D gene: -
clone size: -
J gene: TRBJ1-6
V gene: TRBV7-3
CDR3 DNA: TGTGCCAGCAGCTCCCGGAGTCGGCGCGGTTCACCCCTCCACTTT
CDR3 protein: CASSSRSRRGSPLHF

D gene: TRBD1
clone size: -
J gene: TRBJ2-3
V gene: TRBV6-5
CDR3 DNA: TGTGCCAGCAGAGACAGGGCTACCATGGATACGCAGTATTTT
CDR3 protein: CASRDRATMDTQYF

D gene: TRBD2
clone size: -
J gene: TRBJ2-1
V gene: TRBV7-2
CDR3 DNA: TGTGCCAGCAGCTTGCCTAGCGGGAGTCGTGGCTACAATGAGCAGTTCTTC
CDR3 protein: CASSLPSGSRGYNEQFF

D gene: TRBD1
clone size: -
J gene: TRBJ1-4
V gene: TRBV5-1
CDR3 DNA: TGCGCCAGCAGCTTGGCCGTACAGGGGGCTAATGAAAAACTGTTTTTT
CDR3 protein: CASSLAVQGANEKLFF

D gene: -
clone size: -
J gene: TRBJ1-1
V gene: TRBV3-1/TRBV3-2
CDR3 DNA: TGTGCCAGCAGCCAAGATTTGGTAGCTGAAGCTTTCTTT
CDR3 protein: CASSQDLVAEAFF

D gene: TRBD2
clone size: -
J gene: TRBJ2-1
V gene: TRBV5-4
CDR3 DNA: TGTGCCAGCAGCCATAGCGGGGGGGCCTATGAGCAGTTCTTC
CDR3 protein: CASSHSGGAYEQFF

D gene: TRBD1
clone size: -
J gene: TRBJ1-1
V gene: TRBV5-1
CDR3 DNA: TGCGCCAGCAGCCCAAGGACAGGGTGGAGGAACACTGAAGCTTTCTTT
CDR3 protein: CASSPRTGWRNTEAFF

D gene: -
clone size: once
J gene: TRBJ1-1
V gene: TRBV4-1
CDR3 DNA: TGCGCCAGCAGCCAAGGGGCGCCGAACACTGAAGCTTTCTTT
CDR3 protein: CASSQGAPNTEAFF

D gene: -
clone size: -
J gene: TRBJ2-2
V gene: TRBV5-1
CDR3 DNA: TGCGCCAGCAGCGGTCAGGGGACCGGGGAGCTGTTTTTT
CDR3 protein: CASSGQGTGELFF

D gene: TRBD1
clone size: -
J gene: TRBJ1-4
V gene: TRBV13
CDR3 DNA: TGTGCCAGCAGCCGGACAGGCCCGGATGAAAAACTGTTTTTT
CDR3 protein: CASSRTGPDEKLFF

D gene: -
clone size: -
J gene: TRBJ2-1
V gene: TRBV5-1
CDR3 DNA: TGCGCCAGCAGCTTGGTTCGCGATGAGCAGTTCTTC
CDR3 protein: CASSLVRDEQFF

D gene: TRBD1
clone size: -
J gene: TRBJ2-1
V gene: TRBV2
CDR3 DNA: TGTGCCAGCAGTGGCGAGACAGGGGCTCACAATGAGCAGTTCTTC
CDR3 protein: CASSGETGAHNEQFF

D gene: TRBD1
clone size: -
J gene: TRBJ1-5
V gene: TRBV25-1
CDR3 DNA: TGTGCCAGCAGTGAAAGTCTGACAGGGGATCAGCCCCAGCATTTT
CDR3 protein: CASSESLTGDQPQHF

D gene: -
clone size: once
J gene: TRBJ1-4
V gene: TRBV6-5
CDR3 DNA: TGTGCCAGCAGTTATAGACGGGGGGCAACTAATGAAAAACTGTTTTTT
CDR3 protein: CASSYRRGATNEKLFF

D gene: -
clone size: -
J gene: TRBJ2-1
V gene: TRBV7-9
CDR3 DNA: TGTGCCAGCAGCTTAGGAGGCTACGACAATGAGCAGTTCTTC
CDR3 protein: CASSLGGYDNEQFF

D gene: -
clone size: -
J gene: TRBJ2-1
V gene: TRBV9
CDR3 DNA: TGTGCCAGCAGCCCTGGCAGGGCGAATGAGCAGTTCTTC
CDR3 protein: CASSPGRANEQFF

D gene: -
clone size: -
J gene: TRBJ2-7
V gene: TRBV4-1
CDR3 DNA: TGCGCCAGCAGCTCTACCCCGGGGAGCTCCTACGAGCAGTACTTC
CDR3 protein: CASSSTPGSSYEQYF

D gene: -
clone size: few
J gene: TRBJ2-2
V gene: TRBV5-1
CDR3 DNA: TGCGCCAGCAGCTTGAAGTCACAGACCGGGGAGCTGTTTTTT
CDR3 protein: CASSLKSQTGELFF

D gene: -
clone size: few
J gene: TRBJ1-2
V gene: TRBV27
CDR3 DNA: TGTGCCAGCAGTTTATTAGGAGGGGCTAACTATGGCTACACCTTC
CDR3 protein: CASSLLGGANYGYTF

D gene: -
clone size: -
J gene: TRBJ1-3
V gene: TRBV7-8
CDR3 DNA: TGTGCCAGCAGCCCAAACAGGGTAGCAGGAAACACCATATATTTT
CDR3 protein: CASSPNRVAGNTIYF

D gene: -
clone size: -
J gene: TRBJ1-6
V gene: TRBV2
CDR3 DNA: TGTGCCAGCAGTGAAAGCGGGTATTCACCCCTCCACTTT
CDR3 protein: CASSESGYSPLHF